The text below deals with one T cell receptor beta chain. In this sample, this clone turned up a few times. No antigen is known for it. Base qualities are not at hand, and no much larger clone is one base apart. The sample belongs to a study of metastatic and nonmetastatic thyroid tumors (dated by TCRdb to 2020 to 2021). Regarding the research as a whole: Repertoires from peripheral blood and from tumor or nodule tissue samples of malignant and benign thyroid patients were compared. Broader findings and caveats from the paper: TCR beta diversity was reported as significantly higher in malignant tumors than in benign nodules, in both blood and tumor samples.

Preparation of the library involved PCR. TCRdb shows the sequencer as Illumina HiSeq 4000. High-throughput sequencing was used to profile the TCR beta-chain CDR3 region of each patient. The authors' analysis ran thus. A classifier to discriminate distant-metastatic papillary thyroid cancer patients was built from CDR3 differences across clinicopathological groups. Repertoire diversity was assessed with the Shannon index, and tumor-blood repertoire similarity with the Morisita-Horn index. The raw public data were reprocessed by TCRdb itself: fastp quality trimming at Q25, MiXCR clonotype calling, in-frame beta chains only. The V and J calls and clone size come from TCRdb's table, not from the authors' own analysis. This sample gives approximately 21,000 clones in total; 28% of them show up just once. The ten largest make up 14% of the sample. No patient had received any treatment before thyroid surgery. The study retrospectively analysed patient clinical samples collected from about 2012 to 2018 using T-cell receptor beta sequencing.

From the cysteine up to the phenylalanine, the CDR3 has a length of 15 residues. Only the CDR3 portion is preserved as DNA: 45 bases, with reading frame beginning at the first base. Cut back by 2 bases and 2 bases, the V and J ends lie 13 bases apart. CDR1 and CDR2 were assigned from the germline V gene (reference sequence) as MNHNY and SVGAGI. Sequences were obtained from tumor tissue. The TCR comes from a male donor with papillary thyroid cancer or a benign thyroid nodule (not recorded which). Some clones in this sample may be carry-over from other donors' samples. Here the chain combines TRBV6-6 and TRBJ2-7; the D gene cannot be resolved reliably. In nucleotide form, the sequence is TGTGCCAGCAGTTACCAAACCGGGCCGACCTACGAGCAGTACTTC. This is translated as CASSYQTGPTYEQYF.